This T cell receptor (beta chain) was found in a study of blood T cells in healthy people across ages (dated by TCRdb to between 2015 and 2017). Regarding the complete study: In model experiments, template switching captured about one uniquely barcoded TCR beta cDNA molecule for every two T cells. To avoid experimental bias, donors of different ages were distributed randomly across sequencing lanes. To track age-related changes in TCR beta repertoire diversity, the study relied on deep sequencing normalized with unique cDNA molecular identifiers. The donors were divided into four age groups: young (average approximately 17 years), middle-aged (over 35), aged (about 60) and long-lived (more than 75). Two additional independent replicas of 1 million unique cDNA reads from the same blood draw were analyzed for two donors (one aged 18 to 29 and one aged 80 or older).

Library preparation used 5' RACE. For sequencing, an Illumina HiSeq 2500 was employed. A second roughly 7 to 12 cycle PCR used a sample-barcoded 5' primer and a J-beta primer mix. A template-switch 5' adaptor carrying 12 random nucleotides introduced a unique molecular identifier onto each TCR beta cDNA molecule. Each sample yielded at least 2.5 million CDR3-containing paired-end reads. First-strand cDNA synthesis was performed from all RNA using the Mint cDNA synthesis kit, with priming by a TRBC-specific oligonucleotide. All cDNA was treated with uracil-DNA glycosylase and then went through a first 18-cycle PCR with the universal primers M1SS and BC2_uni_R. The study's processing was this. Each sample was normalized by randomly selecting 1 million high-quality reads, each carrying a distinct molecular identifier. Reads with shared molecular identifiers were discarded instead of being binned into consensus sequences. MiTCR, with a Q25 quality threshold and the strictest error-elimination algorithm, was used for CDR3 identification, clonotype clustering and error correction. A nonparametric unseen species model with Euler transformation was used to estimate lower-bound total TCR beta diversity. Using fastp trimming at Q25 and MiXCR clonotype assembly, TCRdb reanalyzed the public sequencing data and kept in-frame beta chains. A single entry per CDR3 protein holds the most common genes and DNA from its merged rows. The V and J calls shown here were made by TCRdb, not taken from the authors' results. For this sample the table gives roughly 640,000 distinct CDR3 sequences, of which approximately 30% were detected only once. The ten largest clones take up around 16% of the sample.

Note on this clonotype: The target of this receptor is not known. One end of the junction varies from germline; a read error may be responsible.

General findings and caveats noted by the study authors: Estimates of total diversity based on one million sequenced T cells were considered lower bounds and underestimates. The percentage of naive T cells measured by flow cytometry correlated strongly with observed TCR beta diversity. Because donor CMV infection status was unknown, age-related changes in expanded clonotypes were potentially confounded. Bulk unsorted PBMC profiling prevented conclusive comparison of naive and antigen-experienced compartments. Observed TCR beta diversity per million T cells fell roughly linearly with age, and a significant reduction was already apparent by age approximately 40. Compared with the aged group, the long-lived group had more naive CD4+ T cells, fewer expanded clones and increased TCR diversity, a pattern suggesting age selection.

The donors were roughly 39 Caucasian individuals from Russia, aged roughly 6 to 100 years, who were systemically healthy. Each donor gave around 9 milliliters of peripheral blood, collected into EDTA-treated Vacutainer tubes. Ficoll-Paque density-gradient centrifugation was used to isolate PBMCs, with at least 6.5 million per sample. Total RNA was extracted from PBMCs with Trizol reagent, with at least 5 micrograms obtained per sample. Naive CD45RAhigh/CD27high T cell percentages were measured by flow cytometry on a PBMC aliquot from every donor. The sample taken for sequencing was blood. This receptor was taken from a woman at least 80 years old in good health.

The nucleotides read TGTGCCAGCAGCCAAGTAATGAACACTGAGGCTTTCTTT. Its translation is CASSQVMNTEAFF. Recombination joined TRBV14 with TRBJ1-1, with the D gene not confidently named. The CDR3 numbers 13 residues from cysteine through phenylalanine. Just the 39-base CDR3 DNA is kept, in frame starting at base 1. From the germline V gene, CDR1 is SGHDN and CDR2 is FVKESK.